These T cell receptor beta chains were read from a single sample in a study of blood T cells in healthy people across ages. MiXCR, applied by TCRdb to the 5' RACE reads, yields one record per CDR3 protein. The sample holds fewer than 2 million distinct CDR3 sequences, approximately 39% seen once. Sequencing was carried out using blood. The source is a human donor in good health. CDR3s include the opening cysteine and the closing phenylalanine or tryptophan. A D gene is named only where the DNA matches it firmly. Size is stated for part of the rows, as once, few or many counts, or as a class when the clone is expanded.

clone_size | j_call | v_call | d_call | cdr3_aa | cdr3_nt
NA | TRBJ2-5 | TRBV10-3 | NA | CAISESGGAGQETQYF | TGTGCCATCAGTGAGAGCGGAGGGGCCGGCCAAGAGACCCAGTACTTC
NA | TRBJ2-7 | TRBV4-1 | TRBD1 | CASSQEGRTGDEQYF | TGCGCCAGCAGCCAAGAAGGTCGCACAGGGGACGAGCAGTACTTC
NA | TRBJ1-2 | TRBV28 | TRBD1 | CASRIQGAGDGYTF | TGTGCCAGCAGGATACAGGGGGCGGGCGATGGCTACACCTTC
few | TRBJ2-2 | TRBV7-3 | TRBD1 | CASSRPRPGQGMAGELFF | TGTGCCAGCAGCCGACCCAGGCCGGGACAGGGAATGGCCGGGGAGCTGTTTTTT
NA | TRBJ1-1 | TRBV9 | NA | CAGSLVGDTEAFF | TGTGCCGGCAGCCTCGTAGGGGACACTGAAGCTTTCTTT
NA | TRBJ2-7 | TRBV3-1 | NA | CASSQEGESYEQYF | TGTGCCAGCAGCCAAGAGGGGGAATCCTACGAGCAGTACTTC
few | TRBJ2-5 | TRBV6-2/TRBV6-3 | NA | CASSIAPETQYF | TGTGCCAGCAGTATCGCTCCAGAGACCCAGTACTTC
NA | TRBJ2-6 | TRBV20-1 | NA | CSAAPQGESGANVLTF | TGCAGTGCTGCACCTCAGGGAGAGTCTGGGGCCAACGTCCTGACTTTC
few | TRBJ1-4 | TRBV3-1 | TRBD1 | CASSQVTGLKLFF | TGTGCCAGCAGCCAGGTGACAGGGCTGAAACTGTTTTTT
few | TRBJ1-2 | TRBV12-3/TRBV12-4 | NA | CASSPPGHRSYGYTF | TGTGCCAGCAGCCCTCCGGGACACAGAAGCTATGGCTACACCTTC
NA | TRBJ2-1 | TRBV10-3 | NA | CASSDWSGDYNEQFF | TGTGCCAGCAGTGACTGGTCCGGGGATTACAATGAGCAGTTCTTC
NA | TRBJ1-3 | TRBV5-1 | TRBD1 | CASRPTGAGNTIYF | TGCGCCAGCAGACCCACAGGGGCTGGAAACACCATATATTTT
few | TRBJ2-1 | TRBV11-3 | NA | CASSLMGENNEQFF | TGTGCCAGCAGCTTGATGGGGGAGAACAATGAGCAGTTCTTC
NA | TRBJ2-5 | TRBV2 | TRBD2 | CASGRRLADQETQDF | TGTGCCAGCGGGAGAAGACTAGCAGATCAAGAGACCCAGGACTTC
NA | TRBJ2-4 | TRBV3-1 | NA | CASSQDSGPLANIQYF | TGTGCCAGCAGCCAAGATTCCGGACCCCTGGCAAACATTCAGTACTTC
few | TRBJ2-1 | TRBV9 | TRBD1 | CASSVSGTAIEQFF | TGTGCCAGCAGCGTATCGGGGACAGCAATTGAGCAGTTCTTC
NA | TRBJ2-7 | TRBV12-3/TRBV12-4 | TRBD1 | CASSLLDRVSYEQYF | TGTGCCAGCAGTTTATTGGACAGGGTGTCCTACGAGCAGTACTTC
NA | TRBJ1-2 | TRBV12-3/TRBV12-4 | NA | CASSPRTLFPYGYTF | TGTGCCAGCAGTCCTAGGACTCTTTTTCCCTATGGCTACACCTTC
many | TRBJ2-7 | TRBV4-2 | NA | CASSQDLYEQYF | TGTGCCAGCAGCCAAGACCTCTACGAGCAGTACTTC
NA | TRBJ2-1 | TRBV14 | NA | CASSQISGVEQFF | TGTGCCAGCAGCCAAATTTCAGGGGTTGAGCAGTTCTTC
NA | TRBJ1-2 | TRBV9 | NA | CASSVDRAGDSSYGYTF | TGTGCCAGCAGCGTAGATAGGGCAGGGGATTCAAGCTATGGCTACACCTTC
NA | TRBJ1-5 | TRBV12-3/TRBV12-4 | NA | CASSLAQGLHQPQHF | TGTGCCAGCAGTTTAGCGCAGGGTTTGCATCAGCCCCAGCATTTT
NA | TRBJ2-5 | TRBV20-1 | TRBD2 | CSARDPIAGGVETQYF | TGCAGTGCTAGAGATCCAATAGCGGGGGGTGTAGAGACCCAGTACTTC
few | TRBJ1-6 | TRBV28 | NA | CASWFNSPLHF | TGTGCCAGCTGGTTTAATTCACCCCTCCACTTT
few | TRBJ2-1 | TRBV29-1 | TRBD1 | CSVDIETGANEQFF | TGCAGCGTTGATATTGAGACAGGGGCCAATGAGCAGTTCTTC
NA | TRBJ2-3 | TRBV9 | NA | CASSPQGGTHSTDTQYF | TGTGCCAGCAGCCCCCAAGGGGGGACCCATAGCACAGATACGCAGTATTTT
NA | TRBJ2-1 | TRBV2 | TRBD1 | CASSVRTGAYYNEQFF | TGTGCCAGCAGTGTCCGGACAGGAGCCTACTACAATGAGCAGTTCTTC
NA | TRBJ2-1 | TRBV5-5 | NA | CASSFLGEYNEQFF | TGTGCCAGCAGCTTTTTGGGGGAATACAATGAGCAGTTCTTC